The rows below give T cell receptor beta chains drawn from one sample of a study of T cell responses to AZD1222 COVID-19 vaccine. Profiling relied on immunoSEQ multiplex PCR, and the TCRdb table lists in-frame clones only, not all of them. Here the sample spans some 150,000 clones, about 89% being singletons. The input for sequencing was peripheral blood, taken on day 0 of AZD1222 vaccination. The receptors were gathered from an adult in good health. Each CDR3 is given with its conserved first and last residue. Each record gives: CDR3 DNA, CDR3 protein, clone size, D gene, V gene, J gene. D genes are given only for firm matches. Size is stated for part of the rows, as once, few or many counts, or as a class when the clone is expanded.

DNA: TGTGCCAGCAGTGAATGGGGGGGGAGTGGCTCCTACGAGCAGTACTTC
CDR3: CASSEWGGSGSYEQYF
size: .
D: TRBD2
V: TRBV6-1
J: TRBJ2-7

DNA: TGCGCCAGCAGCCAGCCCGGGGGTCCCCTCCACTTT
CDR3: CASSQPGGPLHF
size: .
D: .
V: TRBV4-1
J: TRBJ1-6

DNA: TGTGCCAGCAGCTTAGGGAGCGGGAACTACAATGAGCAGTTCTTC
CDR3: CASSLGSGNYNEQFF
size: .
D: TRBD2
V: TRBV7-9
J: TRBJ2-1

DNA: TGTGCCAGCTCACTTGACTACAGAAACTATGGCTACACCTTC
CDR3: CASSLDYRNYGYTF
size: .
D: .
V: TRBV18
J: TRBJ1-2

DNA: TGCGCCAGCAGTCATGCCGGGACCCCCGGCACTGAAGCTTTCTTT
CDR3: CASSHAGTPGTEAFF
size: .
D: .
V: TRBV23-1
J: TRBJ1-1

DNA: TGTGCCAGCAGGGGGACTAGCGGGGGCTACAATGAGCAGTTCTTC
CDR3: CASRGTSGGYNEQFF
size: .
D: TRBD2
V: TRBV2
J: TRBJ2-1

DNA: TGTGCCAGCAGTGAGGCCCCCCTGGAAGGTACGCAGTATTTT
CDR3: CASSEAPLEGTQYF
size: .
D: .
V: TRBV6-2/TRBV6-3
J: TRBJ2-3

DNA: TGTGCCAGCAGTTTATGGCAGGGGTTGGGCACTGAAGCTTTCTTT
CDR3: CASSLWQGLGTEAFF
size: .
D: .
V: TRBV28
J: TRBJ1-1

DNA: TGCGCCAGCAGCTTGGGCGGGACTGGCTCCTACAATGAGCAGTTCTTC
CDR3: CASSLGGTGSYNEQFF
size: .
D: .
V: TRBV5-1
J: TRBJ2-1

DNA: TGTGCCAGCAGCTTAGGGGACAGGGGGCAATCACCCCTCCACTTT
CDR3: CASSLGDRGQSPLHF
size: .
D: TRBD1
V: TRBV7-9
J: TRBJ1-6

DNA: TGTGCCAGCAGCCAGGGTCAGGATGTGCCCGAGCAGTACTTC
CDR3: CASSQGQDVPEQYF
size: few
D: .
V: TRBV4-2
J: TRBJ2-7

DNA: TGTGCCAGCAGTTTACGGACTGTTAGCAATCAGCCCCAGCATTTT
CDR3: CASSLRTVSNQPQHF
size: .
D: .
V: TRBV28
J: TRBJ1-5

DNA: TGCGCCAGCAGCTTGGTAGCGGGAGCCGCAGATACGCAGTATTTT
CDR3: CASSLVAGAADTQYF
size: .
D: TRBD2
V: TRBV5-1
J: TRBJ2-3

DNA: TGTGCCAGCACCTCACACAGGGGATACACTGAAGCTTTCTTT
CDR3: CASTSHRGYTEAFF
size: .
D: TRBD1
V: TRBV6-5
J: TRBJ1-1

DNA: TGTGCCAGCAGTCCCCGAGAGTGGCGGAGGACGGGACTAGCATCCTACGAGCAGTACTTC
CDR3: CASSPREWRRTGLASYEQYF
size: .
D: TRBD2
V: TRBV28
J: TRBJ2-7

DNA: TGTGCCAGCAGTCCAGCTGACAGGGGCCGGTTCTTC
CDR3: CASSPADRGRFF
size: .
D: TRBD1
V: TRBV6-2/TRBV6-3
J: TRBJ2-1

DNA: TGTGCCAGCAGTCTTGACGGGATAGGTTATGGCTACACCTTC
CDR3: CASSLDGIGYGYTF
size: .
D: .
V: TRBV28
J: TRBJ1-2

DNA: TGTGCCAGCAGCGTAGCTCTCGGACTAGCTTCCAATGAGCAGTTCTTC
CDR3: CASSVALGLASNEQFF
size: .
D: TRBD2
V: TRBV9
J: TRBJ2-1

DNA: TGTGCCAGTAGTCTCCTGGACCGCCGCTATGGCTACACCTTC
CDR3: CASSLLDRRYGYTF
size: .
D: .
V: TRBV19
J: TRBJ1-2

DNA: TGCGCCAGCAGCCAAGTTATGGGGTCGCAAGAGACCCAGTACTTC
CDR3: CASSQVMGSQETQYF
size: .
D: .
V: TRBV4-1
J: TRBJ2-5

DNA: TGTGCCAGCAGCTCACTTCGACTAGCGGGGAATCAAGAGACCCAGTACTTC
CDR3: CASSSLRLAGNQETQYF
size: .
D: TRBD2
V: TRBV7-2
J: TRBJ2-5

DNA: TGTGCCAGCAGCTGGAGACCCGGGACAGGGGCTGAAAAACTGTTTTTT
CDR3: CASSWRPGTGAEKLFF
size: .
D: TRBD1
V: TRBV7-8
J: TRBJ1-4

DNA: TGCGCCAGCAGCCAGGCAGGGTCTGAAAAACTGTTTTTT
CDR3: CASSQAGSEKLFF
size: .
D: .
V: TRBV4-3
J: TRBJ1-4

DNA: TGTGCCAGCAGCGATCCAGGGGGAACCACAGATACGCAGTATTTT
CDR3: CASSDPGGTTDTQYF
size: .
D: TRBD1
V: TRBV28
J: TRBJ2-3

DNA: TGTGCCAGCAGCTGGAATGGGGGGAACACTGAAGCTTTCTTT
CDR3: CASSWNGGNTEAFF
size: .
D: .
V: TRBV5-8
J: TRBJ1-1

DNA: TGTGCCAGCAGACTACGCGGGACAGGACTCTACGAGCAGTACTTC
CDR3: CASRLRGTGLYEQYF
size: .
D: TRBD1
V: TRBV5-5
J: TRBJ2-7

DNA: TGTGCCAGCTCACCAGGGCCGGTGACTAGCGGGAGTTGGGTCGTCGAGCAGTACTTC
CDR3: CASSPGPVTSGSWVVEQYF
size: .
D: TRBD2
V: TRBV18
J: TRBJ2-7

DNA: TGTGCCAGCAGTTACTCTCTGGGGATAGACTATGGCTACACCTTC
CDR3: CASSYSLGIDYGYTF
size: .
D: .
V: TRBV6-5
J: TRBJ1-2

DNA: TGCAGCGTCGAGGGGGGACTAGCGGTGAGCACAGATACGCAGTATTTT
CDR3: CSVEGGLAVSTDTQYF
size: .
D: TRBD2
V: TRBV29-1
J: TRBJ2-3

DNA: TGTGCCAGCAGATCAGCGGGACAGGACTACGAGCAGTACTTC
CDR3: CASRSAGQDYEQYF
size: .
D: .
V: TRBV5-4
J: TRBJ2-7

DNA: TGTGCCAGCAGCTTGTTTCGGGGGCCCATGGCCAATGAGCAGTTCTTC
CDR3: CASSLFRGPMANEQFF
size: .
D: .
V: TRBV5-8
J: TRBJ2-1

DNA: TGTGCCAGCAGCTTAATTGGGCAGGGGCCGAACACCGGGGAGCTGTTTTTT
CDR3: CASSLIGQGPNTGELFF
size: .
D: .
V: TRBV7-8
J: TRBJ2-2

DNA: TGTGCCAGCAGGGGGGCAGGGAATACCTATGGCTACACCTTC
CDR3: CASRGAGNTYGYTF
size: .
D: .
V: TRBV27
J: TRBJ1-2

DNA: TGCGCCAGCAGCCGACAGGGAACTGAAGCTTTCTTT
CDR3: CASSRQGTEAFF
size: .
D: TRBD1
V: TRBV5-1
J: TRBJ1-1

DNA: TGCAGTGCTAGCGTGCACTACGAGCAGTACTTC
CDR3: CSASVHYEQYF
size: once
D: .
V: TRBV20-1
J: TRBJ2-7

DNA: TGTGCCAGCAGCCCGAGCCCAACCGGGGCGGGCTCCTATAATTCACCCCTCCACTTT
CDR3: CASSPSPTGAGSYNSPLHF
size: .
D: .
V: TRBV5-4
J: TRBJ1-6

DNA: TGTGCCAGCTCACCCGGGGGGCCTTTATCTGGAAACACCATATATTTT
CDR3: CASSPGGPLSGNTIYF
size: few
D: .
V: TRBV18
J: TRBJ1-3

DNA: TGTGCCAGCAGTGACAGGGGGATGGAAGCTTTCTTT
CDR3: CASSDRGMEAFF
size: .
D: TRBD1
V: TRBV2
J: TRBJ1-1

DNA: TGTGCCAGCAGCTTACCACCCGCCTCCTACAATGAGCAGTTCTTC
CDR3: CASSLPPASYNEQFF
size: .
D: .
V: TRBV7-2
J: TRBJ2-1

DNA: TGTGCCAGCAGCCTCGACGGACAGACAAGCAATTCACCCCTCCACTTT
CDR3: CASSLDGQTSNSPLHF
size: .
D: .
V: TRBV5-4
J: TRBJ1-6